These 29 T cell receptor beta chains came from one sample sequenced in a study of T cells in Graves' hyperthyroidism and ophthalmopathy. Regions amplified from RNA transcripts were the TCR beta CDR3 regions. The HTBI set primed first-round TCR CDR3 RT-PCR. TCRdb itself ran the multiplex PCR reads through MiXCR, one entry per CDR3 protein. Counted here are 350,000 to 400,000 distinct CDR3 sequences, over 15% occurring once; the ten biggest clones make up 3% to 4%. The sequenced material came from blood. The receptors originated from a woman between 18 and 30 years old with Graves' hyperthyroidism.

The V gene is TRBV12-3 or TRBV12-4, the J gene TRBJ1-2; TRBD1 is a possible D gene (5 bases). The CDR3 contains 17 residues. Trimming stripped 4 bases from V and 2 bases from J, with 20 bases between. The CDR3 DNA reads TGTGCCAGCAGTTCCCGAGACAGTAAAGGGCCGAACTATGGCTACACCTTC. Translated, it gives CASSSRDSKGPNYGYTF.

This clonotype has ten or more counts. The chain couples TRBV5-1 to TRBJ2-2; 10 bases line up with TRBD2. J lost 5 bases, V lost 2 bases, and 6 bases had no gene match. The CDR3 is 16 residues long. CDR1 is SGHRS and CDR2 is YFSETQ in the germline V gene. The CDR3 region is CASSLGTSVGTGELFF. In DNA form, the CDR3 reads TGCGCCAGCAGCTTAGGGACTAGCGTCGGGACCGGGGAGCTGTTTTTT.

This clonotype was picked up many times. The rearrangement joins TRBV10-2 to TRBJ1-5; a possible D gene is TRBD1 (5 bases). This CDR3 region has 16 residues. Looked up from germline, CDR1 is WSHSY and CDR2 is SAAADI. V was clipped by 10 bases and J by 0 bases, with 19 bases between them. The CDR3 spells CATKKPGRDSNQPQHF. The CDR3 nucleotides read TGCGCCACCAAGAAACCGGGGCGAGATAGCAATCAGCCCCAGCATTTT.

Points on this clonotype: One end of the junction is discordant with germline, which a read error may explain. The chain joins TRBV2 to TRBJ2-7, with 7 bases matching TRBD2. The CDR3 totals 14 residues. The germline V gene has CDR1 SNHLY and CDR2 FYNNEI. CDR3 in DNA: TGTGCCAGCAGGGCCGGGGGGAGCTCCCACGAGCAGTACTTC. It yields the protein CASRAGGSSHEQYF.

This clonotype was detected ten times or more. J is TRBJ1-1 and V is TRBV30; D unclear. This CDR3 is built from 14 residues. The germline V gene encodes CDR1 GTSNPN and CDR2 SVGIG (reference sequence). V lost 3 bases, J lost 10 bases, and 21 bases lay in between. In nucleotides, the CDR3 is TGTGCCTGGAGGTCCCTCGGGCCATCCACCGGAGCTTTCTTT. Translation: CAWRSLGPSTGAFF.

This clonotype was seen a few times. CDR3 DNA: TGTGCCTGGATGGGGAGGAACACCGGGGAGCTGTTTTTT. Amino acids: CAWMGRNTGELFF. J is TRBJ2-2 and V is TRBV30; weak D call: TRBD2 (5 bases). Germline V gene sequence: CDR1 GTSNPN, CDR2 SVGIG (reference sequence). Trimming shortened V by 4 bases and J by 1 base, and 7 bases separated the two germline ends. This CDR3 is 13 amino acids long.

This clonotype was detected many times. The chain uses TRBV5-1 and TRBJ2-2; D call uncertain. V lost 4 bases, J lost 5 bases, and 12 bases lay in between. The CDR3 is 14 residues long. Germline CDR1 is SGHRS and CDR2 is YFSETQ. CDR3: CASSQDGHTGELFF. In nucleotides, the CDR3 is TGCGCCAGCAGCCAGGACGGGCATACCGGGGAGCTGTTTTTT. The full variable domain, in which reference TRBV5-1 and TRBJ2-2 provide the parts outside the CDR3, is KAGVTQTPRYLIKTRGQQVTLSCSPISGHRSVSWYQQTPGQGLQFLFEYFSETQRNKGNFPGRFSGRQFSNSRSEMNVSTLELGDSALYLCASSQDGHTGELFFGEGSRLTVL.

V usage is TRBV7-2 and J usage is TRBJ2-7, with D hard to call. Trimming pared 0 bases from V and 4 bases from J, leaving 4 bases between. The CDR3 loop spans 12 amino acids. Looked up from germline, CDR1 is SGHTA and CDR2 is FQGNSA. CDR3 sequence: CASSLAQYEQYF. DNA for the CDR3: TGTGCCAGCAGCTTAGCGCAGTACGAGCAGTACTTC. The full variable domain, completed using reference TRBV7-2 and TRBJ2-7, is GAGVSQSPSNKVTEKGKDVELRCDPISGHTALYWYRQSLGQGLEFLIYFQGNSAPDKSGLPSDRFSAERTGGSVSTLTIQRTQQEDSAVYLCASSLAQYEQYFGPGTRLTVT.

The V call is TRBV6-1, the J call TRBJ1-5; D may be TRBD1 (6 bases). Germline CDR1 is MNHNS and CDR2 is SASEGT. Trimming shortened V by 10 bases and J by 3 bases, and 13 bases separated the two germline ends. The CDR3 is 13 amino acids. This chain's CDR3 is CATHREVNQPQHF. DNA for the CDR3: TGTGCCACCCACAGGGAGGTCAATCAGCCCCAGCATTTT.

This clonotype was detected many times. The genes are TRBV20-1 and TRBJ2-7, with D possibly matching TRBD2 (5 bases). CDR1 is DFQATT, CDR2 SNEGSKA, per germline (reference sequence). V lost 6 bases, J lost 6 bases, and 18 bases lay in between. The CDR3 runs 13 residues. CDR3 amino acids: CSAIESTGGEQYF. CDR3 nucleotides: TGCAGTGCCATAGAGTCCACCGGAGGCGAGCAGTACTTC.

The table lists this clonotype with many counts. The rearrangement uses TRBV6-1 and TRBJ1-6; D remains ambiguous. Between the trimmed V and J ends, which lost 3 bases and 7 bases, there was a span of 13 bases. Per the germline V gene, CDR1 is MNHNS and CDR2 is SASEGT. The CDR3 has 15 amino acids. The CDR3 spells CASSEGGVENSPLHF. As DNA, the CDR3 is TGTGCCAGCAGTGAGGGCGGGGTTGAGAATTCACCCCTCCACTTT.

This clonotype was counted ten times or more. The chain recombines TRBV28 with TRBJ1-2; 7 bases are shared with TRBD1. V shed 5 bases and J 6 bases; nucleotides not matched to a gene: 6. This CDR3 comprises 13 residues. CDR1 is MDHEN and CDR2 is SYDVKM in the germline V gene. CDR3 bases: TGTGCCAGCAGTAAACAGGGGTTCGATGGCTACACCTTC. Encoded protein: CASSKQGFDGYTF.

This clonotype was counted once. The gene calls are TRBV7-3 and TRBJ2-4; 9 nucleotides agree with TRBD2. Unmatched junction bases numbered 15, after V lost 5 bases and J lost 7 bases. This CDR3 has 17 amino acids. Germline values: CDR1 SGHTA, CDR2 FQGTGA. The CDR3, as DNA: TGTGCCAGCAGCGGTCTTTCTGGTAGCGGGAGCCGGAACATTCAGTACTTC. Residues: CASSGLSGSGSRNIQYF.

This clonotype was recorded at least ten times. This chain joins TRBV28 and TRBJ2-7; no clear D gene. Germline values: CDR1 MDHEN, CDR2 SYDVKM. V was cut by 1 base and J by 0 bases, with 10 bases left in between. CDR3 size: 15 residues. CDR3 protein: CASSLFGRASYEQYF. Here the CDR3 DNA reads TGTGCCAGCAGTTTATTCGGAAGGGCCTCCTACGAGCAGTACTTC.

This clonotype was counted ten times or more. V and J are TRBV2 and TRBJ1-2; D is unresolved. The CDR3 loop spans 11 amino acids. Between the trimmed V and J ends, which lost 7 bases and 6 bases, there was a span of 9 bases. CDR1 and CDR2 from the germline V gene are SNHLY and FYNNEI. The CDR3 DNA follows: TGTGCCAGCACTGTTAGTCATGGCTACACCTTC. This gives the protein CASTVSHGYTF.

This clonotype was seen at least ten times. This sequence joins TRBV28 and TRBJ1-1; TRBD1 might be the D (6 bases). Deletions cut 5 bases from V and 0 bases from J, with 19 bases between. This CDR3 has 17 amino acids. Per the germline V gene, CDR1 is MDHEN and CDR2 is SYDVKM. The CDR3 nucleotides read TGTGCCAGCAGTCGAACCGGGACACTCAACATGAACACTGAAGCTTTCTTT. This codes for CASSRTGTLNMNTEAFF.

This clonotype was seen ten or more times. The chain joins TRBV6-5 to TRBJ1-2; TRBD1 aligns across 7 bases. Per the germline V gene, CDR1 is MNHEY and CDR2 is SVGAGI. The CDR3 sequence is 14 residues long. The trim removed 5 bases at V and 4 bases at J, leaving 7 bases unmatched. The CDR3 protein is CASSQPGQLYGYTF. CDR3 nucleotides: TGTGCCAGCAGTCAGCCGGGACAGCTCTATGGCTACACCTTC.

The CDR3 here is CATSRSRTGNSPLHF. The CDR3 DNA reads as TGTGCCACCAGCAGATCCCGGACGGGGAATTCACCCCTCCACTTT. V is TRBV15 and J is TRBJ1-6; D unresolved. The ends were cut back, 2 bases at V and 7 bases at J, with 12 bases in the middle. The germline V gene has CDR1 LNHNV and CDR2 YYDKDF (reference sequence). This CDR3 spans 15 amino acids. The whole variable domain, remainder taken from reference TRBV15 and TRBJ1-6, is DAMVIQNPRYQVTQFGKPVTLSCSQTLNHNVMYWYQQKSSQAPKLLFHYYDKDFNNEADTPDNFQSRRPNTSFCFLDIRSPGLGDTAMYLCATSRSRTGNSPLHFGNGTRLTVT.

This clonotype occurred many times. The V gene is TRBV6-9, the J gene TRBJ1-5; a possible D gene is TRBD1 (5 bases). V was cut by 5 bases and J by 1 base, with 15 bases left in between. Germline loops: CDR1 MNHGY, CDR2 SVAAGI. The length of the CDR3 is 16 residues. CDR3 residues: CASSPYHRDSNQPQHF. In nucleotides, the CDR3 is TGTGCCAGCAGTCCCTACCACCGGGACAGCAATCAGCCCCAGCATTTT.

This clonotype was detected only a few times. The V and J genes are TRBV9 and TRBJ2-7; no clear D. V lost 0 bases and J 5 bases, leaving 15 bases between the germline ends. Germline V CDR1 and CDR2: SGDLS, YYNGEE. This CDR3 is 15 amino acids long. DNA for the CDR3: TGTGCCAGCAGCGTAGCTGGACGCAGGATTGACGAGCAGTACTTC. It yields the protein CASSVAGRRIDEQYF.

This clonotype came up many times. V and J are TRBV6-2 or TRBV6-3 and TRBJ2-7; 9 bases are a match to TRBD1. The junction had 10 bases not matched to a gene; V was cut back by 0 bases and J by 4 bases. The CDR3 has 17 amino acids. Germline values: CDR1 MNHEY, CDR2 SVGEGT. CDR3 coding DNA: TGTGCCAGCAGTTACTCTCCCATGGGGACAGGGCTTTACGAGCAGTACTTC. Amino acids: CASSYSPMGTGLYEQYF.

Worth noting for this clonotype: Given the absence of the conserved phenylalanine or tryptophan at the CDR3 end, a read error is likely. The CDR3: CASSRSVVVTEAFY. The CDR3 DNA sequence: TGTGCCAGCAGCCGATCGGTGGTGGTCACTGAAGCTTTCTAT. This chain joins TRBV5-5 and TRBJ1-1; D is uncertain. The CDR3 has 14 amino acids. Trimming left V 4 bases short and J 4 bases short, with 14 bases between. The germline V gene encodes CDR1 SGHKS and CDR2 YYEKEE (reference sequence).

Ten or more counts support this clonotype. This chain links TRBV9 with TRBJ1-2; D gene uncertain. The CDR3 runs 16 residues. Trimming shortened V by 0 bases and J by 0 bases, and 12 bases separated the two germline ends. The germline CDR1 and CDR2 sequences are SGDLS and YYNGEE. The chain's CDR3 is CASSVDGLAANYGYTF. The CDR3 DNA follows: TGTGCCAGCAGCGTAGATGGGTTAGCAGCTAACTATGGCTACACCTTC.

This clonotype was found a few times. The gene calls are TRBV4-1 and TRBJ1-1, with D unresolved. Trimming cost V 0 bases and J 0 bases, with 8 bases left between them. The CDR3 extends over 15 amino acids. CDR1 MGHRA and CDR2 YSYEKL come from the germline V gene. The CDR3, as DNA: TGCGCCAGCAGCCAAGAGGACGGGGTGAACACTGAAGCTTTCTTT. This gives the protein CASSQEDGVNTEAFF.

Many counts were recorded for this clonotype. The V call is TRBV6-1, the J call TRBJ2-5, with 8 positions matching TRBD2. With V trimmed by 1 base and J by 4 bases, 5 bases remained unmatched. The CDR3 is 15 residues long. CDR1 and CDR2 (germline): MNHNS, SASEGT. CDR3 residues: CASSEELAVGETQYF. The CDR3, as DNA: TGTGCCAGCAGTGAAGAACTAGCGGTGGGAGAGACCCAGTACTTC.

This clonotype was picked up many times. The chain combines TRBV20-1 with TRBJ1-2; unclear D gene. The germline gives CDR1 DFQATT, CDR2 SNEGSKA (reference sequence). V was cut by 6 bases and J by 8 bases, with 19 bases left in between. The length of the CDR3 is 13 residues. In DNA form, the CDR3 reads TGCAGTGCCCGGCCCCCACACGTATCGGGCTACACCTTC. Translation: CSARPPHVSGYTF.

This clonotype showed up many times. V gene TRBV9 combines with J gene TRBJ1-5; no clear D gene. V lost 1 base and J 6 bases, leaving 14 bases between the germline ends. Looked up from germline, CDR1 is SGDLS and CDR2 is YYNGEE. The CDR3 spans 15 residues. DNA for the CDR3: TGTGCCAGCAGCGTATGGCCCGGGCCGGGTCAGCCCCAGCATTTT. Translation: CASSVWPGPGQPQHF. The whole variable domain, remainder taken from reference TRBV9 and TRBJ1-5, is DSGVTQTPKHLITATGQRVTLRCSPRSGDLSVYWYQQSLDQGLQFLIQYYNGEERAKGNILERFSAQQFPDLHSELNLSSLELGDSALYFCASSVWPGPGQPQHFGDGTRLSIL.

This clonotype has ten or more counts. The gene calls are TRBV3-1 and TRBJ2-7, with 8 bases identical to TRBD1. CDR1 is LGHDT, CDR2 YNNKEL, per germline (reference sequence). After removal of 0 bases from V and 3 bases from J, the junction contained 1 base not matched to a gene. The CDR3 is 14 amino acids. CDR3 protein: CASSQEGQDYEQYF. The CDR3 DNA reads TGTGCCAGCAGCCAAGAGGGACAGGACTACGAGCAGTACTTC.

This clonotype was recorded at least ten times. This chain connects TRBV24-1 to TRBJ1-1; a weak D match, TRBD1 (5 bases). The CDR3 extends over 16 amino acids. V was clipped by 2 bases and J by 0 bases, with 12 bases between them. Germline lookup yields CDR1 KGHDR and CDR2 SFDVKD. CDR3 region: CATSDSSQGMNTEAFF. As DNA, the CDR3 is TGTGCCACCAGTGATTCGTCCCAGGGCATGAACACTGAAGCTTTCTTT.